This T cell receptor (beta chain) comes out of a study of CD8 T cells in Susac syndrome. TCR beta was sequenced from blood CD8+ and CD4+ T cells. RNA, at roughly 0.45 to 1 ug, was reverse transcribed with random hexamers. A multiplex approach, immunoSEQ multiplex PCR, amplified TCR beta CDR3 across 54 Vbeta and 13 Jbeta. TCRdb used MiXCR to reprocess the immunoSEQ multiplex PCR reads, holding one entry per CDR3 protein. The data hold fewer than 95,000 distinct CDR3 sequences, with about 96% observed a single time. This CDR3 region has 18 residues. V was clipped by 0 bases and J by 6 bases; unmatched bases: 16. Germline CDR1 and CDR2: SGHRS and YFSETQ.

The TCR originated in a human donor with Susac syndrome. This rearrangement joins TRBV5-1 to TRBJ1-2, with 8 bases lining up with TRBD1. The sequencing input was CD8+ T cells from PBMCs. CDR3: CASSLDWGQDHRGDGYTF. Here the CDR3 DNA reads TGCGCCAGCAGCTTGGATTGGGGACAGGACCACCGGGGAGATGGCTACACCTTC.